A single sample is the source of the 23 T cell receptor beta chains below, sequenced in a study of identical twins. TCRdb re-called the 5' RACE reads with MiXCR, one entry per CDR3 protein. The sample lists roughly 630,000 distinct CDR3 sequences; 7.1% were seen once. These same records also appear under a second study, on yellow fever vaccine responses in identical twins.

The sequencing sample was made of PBMCs. These receptors were taken from a woman aged 18 to 35 in good health.

This clonotype was seen a handful of times. The rearrangement joins TRBV28 to TRBJ2-7; TRBD1 aligns across 9 bases. The J segment lost 3 bases and the V segment lost 6 bases, leaving 6 bases of the junction unmatched. Germline assignment: CDR1 MDHEN and CDR2 SYDVKM. The CDR3 contains 14 residues. The CDR3 bases are TGTGCCAGCAGGGGGACAGGGAAAAACTACGAGCAGTACGTC. Protein: CASRGTGKNYEQYV.

This clonotype came up a few times. This sequence joins TRBV5-1 and TRBJ2-5, with TRBD2 identical over 11 bases. The CDR3 runs to 17 residues. The V segment lost 4 bases and the J segment 5 bases; nucleotides outside the gene matches: 13. The germline gives CDR1 SGHRS, CDR2 YFSETQ. Here the CDR3 DNA reads TGCGCCAGCAGCCCCGCTAGAGCTAGCGGGGGGTTCGAGACCCAGTACTTC. Its protein is CASSPARASGGFETQYF.

There are many counts of this clonotype. The CDR3 spells CASSLAGQGAFF. The CDR3 bases are TGCGCCAGCAGCTTGGCCGGGCAGGGAGCTTTCTTT. The rearrangement joins TRBV5-1 to TRBJ1-1, with D maybe TRBD1 (5 bases). V was cut by 0 bases and J by 10 bases, with 10 bases left in between. The CDR3 length is 12 residues. Germline-derived CDR1 and CDR2 are SGHRS and YFSETQ.

This clonotype occurred many times. This chain connects TRBV6-1 to TRBJ2-1; perhaps D is TRBD1 or TRBD2 (7 bases each). Germline-derived CDR1 and CDR2 are MNHNS and SASEGT. Trimming took off 2 bases at V and 2 bases at J, with 10 bases between the two ends. This CDR3 contains 15 residues. CDR3 amino acids: CASSEQGGPYNEQFF. The CDR3 DNA sequence: TGTGCCAGCAGTGAACAGGGGGGGCCCTACAATGAGCAGTTCTTC.

This clonotype was recorded at least ten times. V gene TRBV29-1 combines with J gene TRBJ2-7, with D uncertain. The germline V gene encodes CDR1 SQVTM and CDR2 ANQGSEA. Trimming left V 4 bases short and J 3 bases short, with 10 bases between. CDR3 length: 12 residues. CDR3 loop: CSVAVSGYEQYF. CDR3 DNA: TGCAGCGTTGCCGTGAGTGGCTACGAGCAGTACTTC.

This clonotype was found a few times. The chain combines TRBV27 with TRBJ2-2; 7 bases are a match to TRBD2. This CDR3 contains 16 residues. The V segment lost 6 bases and the J segment 7 bases; nucleotides outside the gene matches: 14. The germline V gene encodes CDR1 MNHEY and CDR2 SMNVEV (reference sequence). The CDR3 is CASSSFLAGEGGELFF. The DNA for the CDR3 is TGTGCCAGCAGCTCCTTCCTCGCGGGAGAGGGCGGGGAGCTGTTTTTT.

The chain employs TRBV20-1 and TRBJ2-7; TRBD2 matches 12 bases. Germline assignment: CDR1 DFQATT and CDR2 SNEGSKA (reference sequence). CDR3 length: 14 amino acids. J was trimmed by 2 bases and V by 4 bases; bases with no gene match: 3. CDR3 residues: CSAMASGGAYEQYF. The CDR3 DNA sequence: TGCAGTGCTATGGCTAGCGGGGGGGCCTACGAGCAGTACTTC.

The chain couples TRBV7-9 to TRBJ1-5; D remains ambiguous. Per the germline V gene, CDR1 is SEHNR and CDR2 is FQNEAQ (reference sequence). With 3 bases removed from V and 4 bases from J, the gap between germline ends came to 7 bases. This CDR3 contains 13 residues. The CDR3 spells CASSFDGNQPQHF. The CDR3 nucleotides read TGTGCCAGCAGCTTCGACGGGAATCAGCCCCAGCATTTT.

This clonotype occurred many times. This CDR3 reads CAISESSYWETQYF. For the CDR3, the DNA is TGTGCCATCAGTGAGTCGAGCTACTGGGAGACCCAGTACTTC. V usage is TRBV10-3 and J usage is TRBJ2-5; D is uncertain. V was pared by 0 bases and J by 5 bases, with 10 bases between. This CDR3 contains 14 residues. From germline, CDR1 is ENHRY and CDR2 SYGVKD.

The chain uses TRBV24-1 and TRBJ2-1; 7 bases fit TRBD2. The CDR3 consists of 17 residues. V shed 4 bases, J shed 6 bases, and the junction held 14 bases outside the gene matches. Germline V CDR1 and CDR2: KGHDR, SFDVKD. As DNA, the CDR3 is TGTGCCACCAGTGACGCCGAACTAGCGTCCGGCGGCAATGAGCAGTTCTTC. It translates to CATSDAELASGGNEQFF.

This clonotype has a count of ten or more. The chain links TRBV15 to TRBJ2-1; D gene ambiguous. The CDR3 runs to 15 residues. The V end was cut by 8 bases, the J end by 0 bases, with 14 bases between. Germline CDR1 is LNHNV and CDR2 is YYDKDF (reference sequence). DNA for the CDR3: TGTGCCACCGTGACCCCAGGAAGCTCCTACAATGAGCAGTTCTTC. Translated, it gives CATVTPGSSYNEQFF.

This clonotype was detected ten times or more. The chain uses TRBV5-5 and TRBJ1-1, with a tentative D call TRBD1 (6 bases). Germline CDR1 reads SGHKS; CDR2 reads YYEKEE (reference sequence). The CDR3 is made up of 16 amino acids. Trimming cost V 4 bases and J 6 bases, with 22 bases left between them. DNA of the CDR3: TGTGCCAGCAGCCCCCTGGCCAGACTGGGGGCCGCTGAAGCTTTCTTT. Protein product: CASSPLARLGAAEAFF.

This clonotype was seen repeatedly, ten times or more. V gene TRBV12-3 or TRBV12-4 combines with J gene TRBJ1-2, with D tentatively TRBD1 (6 bases). Trimming took 2 bases from V and 5 from J, leaving 15 bases between them. The CDR3 loop spans 15 amino acids. CDR3 residues: CASSLPGQNNYGYTF. CDR3 DNA sequence: TGTGCCAGCAGTTTACCAGGACAGAATAATTATGGCTACACCTTC.

This clonotype was observed many times. This chain links TRBV20-1 with TRBJ2-1; 11 bases line up with TRBD2. The CDR3 consists of 17 residues. Trimming removed 6 bases from V and 0 bases from J; junction bases left unmatched: 10. CDR1 and CDR2 (germline): DFQATT, SNEGSKA (reference sequence). CDR3 bases: TGCAGTGCCCAGGGATCTAGCGGGGGGTCCTCCTACAATGAGCAGTTCTTC. It codes for CSAQGSSGGSSYNEQFF.

This clonotype was counted a few times. The chain combines TRBV20-1 with TRBJ2-1; tentative D call: TRBD2 (5 bases). V lost 0 bases and J lost 5, with 14 bases in between. The length of the CDR3 is 15 residues. The V gene's germline CDR1 is DFQATT and CDR2 SNEGSKA (reference sequence). CDR3: CSARDPASTHNEQFF. The CDR3 coding sequence is TGCAGTGCTAGAGATCCGGCTAGCACCCACAATGAGCAGTTCTTC.

In this sample, this clonotype turned up a few times. The rearrangement uses TRBV10-3 and TRBJ2-3, with TRBD2 matching 8 bases. V lost 2 bases, J lost 6 bases, and 10 bases stayed unmatched. This CDR3 has 16 amino acids. Germline-derived CDR1 and CDR2 are ENHRY and SYGVKD. The CDR3 here is CAISELGSGVGDTQYF. The DNA of the CDR3 is TGTGCCATCAGTGAGCTTGGTAGCGGGGTCGGGGATACGCAGTATTTT.

The CDR3 bases are TGTGCCAGCAGTTCCCGGTTTTTGGGCTACGAGCAGTACTTC. This codes for CASSSRFLGYEQYF. The gene calls are TRBV12-3 or TRBV12-4 and TRBJ2-7; D is unclear. This CDR3 has 14 amino acids. Trimming removed 4 bases at V and 3 bases at J, with 13 bases between.

This clonotype has only a few counts. The CDR3 nucleotides read TGCAGTGCTAGCCCCCTCCCTGTGGTGAACACTGAAGCTTTCTTT. Translating it yields CSASPLPVVNTEAFF. The chain joins TRBV20-1 to TRBJ1-1; D is unclear. CDR1 DFQATT and CDR2 SNEGSKA come from the germline V gene (reference sequence). V was clipped by 3 bases and J by 0 bases, with 14 bases between them. CDR3 length equals 15 residues.

The chain couples TRBV12-3 or TRBV12-4 to TRBJ2-1; D unclear. Trimming removed 3 bases at V and 10 bases at J, with 13 bases between. This CDR3 spans 13 amino acids. Here the CDR3 reads CASSFRSSQEQFF. For the CDR3, the DNA is TGTGCCAGCAGTTTTAGGTCCTCACAAGAGCAGTTCTTC.

The V gene is TRBV5-1, the J gene TRBJ1-6; weak D call: TRBD1 (6 bases). Looked up from germline, CDR1 is SGHRS and CDR2 is YFSETQ. This CDR3 contains 15 residues. V was cut by 7 bases and J by 9 bases, with 20 bases left in between. CDR3 residues: CASCPTGARVSPLHF. Written as DNA, the CDR3 is TGCGCCAGCTGCCCAACGGGGGCGAGAGTTTCACCCCTCCACTTT.

The chain is built from TRBV5-5 and TRBJ2-1; D perhaps matches TRBD2 (7 bases). Germline CDR1 SGHKS, CDR2 YYEKEE (reference sequence). V lost 0 bases, J lost 2 bases, and 15 bases lay in between. This CDR3 spans 17 amino acids. CDR3 nucleotides: TGTGCCAGCAGCTTGGGCGAGACGGGGGGCCCCTACAATGAGCAGTTCTTC. This codes for CASSLGETGGPYNEQFF.

This clonotype was observed at least ten times. The rearrangement uses TRBV5-1 and TRBJ1-1; a weak D match, TRBD1 (6 bases). The germline V gene has CDR1 SGHRS and CDR2 YFSETQ. The CDR3 sequence is 14 residues long. Trimming stripped 4 bases from V and 3 bases from J, with 13 bases between. CDR3: CASSRASGDTEAFF. CDR3 in DNA: TGCGCCAGCAGCCGGGCTTCAGGGGACACTGAAGCTTTCTTT.

The chain is built from TRBV20-1 and TRBJ2-3; D not certain. Germline V CDR1 and CDR2: DFQATT, SNEGSKA (reference sequence). With 3 bases removed from V and 2 bases from J, the gap between germline ends came to 18 bases. The CDR3 totals 16 residues. Here the CDR3 reads CSASPISLRSTDTQYF. For the CDR3, the DNA is TGCAGTGCTAGCCCTATAAGTCTCCGGTCCACAGATACGCAGTATTTT.